This TCR beta chain originates from a study of T cell responses to AZD1222 COVID-19 vaccine. This CDR3 comprises 13 residues. The V gene lost 2 bases and the J gene lost 4 bases, with 8 bases spanning the gap. Germline V lookup: CDR1 ENHRY, CDR2 SYGVKD. Generated by immunoSEQ multiplex PCR, the TCRdb table keeps only in-frame clones and is missing some. This table has approximately 68,000 clones, roughly 84% appearing once. The source was peripheral blood, collected on day 0 of AZD1222 vaccination. The chain is built from TRBV10-3 and TRBJ1-2, with D uncertain. The receptor comes from an adult in good health. The CDR3 coding sequence is TGTGCCATCAGTGAGGGGGAGATCTATGGCTACACCTTC. It codes for CAISEGEIYGYTF.